This T cell receptor (beta chain) derives from a study of cytomegalovirus exposure and HLA in healthy donors. Whole-study context: Among the 400 or so donors who were genotyped, around 77% fell in the genetic ancestry cluster that is associated with self-reported Caucasian donors.

Healthy bone marrow donors formed the donor group. Trimming took off 4 bases at V and 3 bases at J, with 10 bases between the two ends. Germline CDR1 is SGHAT and CDR2 is FQNNGV. The CDR3 has 13 residues. In the PCR, 60 Vbeta and 13 Jbeta primers were used. Produced via immunoSEQ multiplex PCR; TCRdb's table is partial and in-frame only. The sample shows some 130,000 clones, about three quarters of them seen only once. The chain is built from TRBV11-2 and TRBJ2-7, with D possibly being TRBD2 (6 bases). The sequencing sample was made of PBMCs. The TCR comes from a woman in her thirties or forties in good health and CMV-seronegative. CDR3 sequence (DNA): TGTGCCAGCAGCTCGGGGACTGACTACGAGCAGTACTTC. It is translated as CASSSGTDYEQYF.